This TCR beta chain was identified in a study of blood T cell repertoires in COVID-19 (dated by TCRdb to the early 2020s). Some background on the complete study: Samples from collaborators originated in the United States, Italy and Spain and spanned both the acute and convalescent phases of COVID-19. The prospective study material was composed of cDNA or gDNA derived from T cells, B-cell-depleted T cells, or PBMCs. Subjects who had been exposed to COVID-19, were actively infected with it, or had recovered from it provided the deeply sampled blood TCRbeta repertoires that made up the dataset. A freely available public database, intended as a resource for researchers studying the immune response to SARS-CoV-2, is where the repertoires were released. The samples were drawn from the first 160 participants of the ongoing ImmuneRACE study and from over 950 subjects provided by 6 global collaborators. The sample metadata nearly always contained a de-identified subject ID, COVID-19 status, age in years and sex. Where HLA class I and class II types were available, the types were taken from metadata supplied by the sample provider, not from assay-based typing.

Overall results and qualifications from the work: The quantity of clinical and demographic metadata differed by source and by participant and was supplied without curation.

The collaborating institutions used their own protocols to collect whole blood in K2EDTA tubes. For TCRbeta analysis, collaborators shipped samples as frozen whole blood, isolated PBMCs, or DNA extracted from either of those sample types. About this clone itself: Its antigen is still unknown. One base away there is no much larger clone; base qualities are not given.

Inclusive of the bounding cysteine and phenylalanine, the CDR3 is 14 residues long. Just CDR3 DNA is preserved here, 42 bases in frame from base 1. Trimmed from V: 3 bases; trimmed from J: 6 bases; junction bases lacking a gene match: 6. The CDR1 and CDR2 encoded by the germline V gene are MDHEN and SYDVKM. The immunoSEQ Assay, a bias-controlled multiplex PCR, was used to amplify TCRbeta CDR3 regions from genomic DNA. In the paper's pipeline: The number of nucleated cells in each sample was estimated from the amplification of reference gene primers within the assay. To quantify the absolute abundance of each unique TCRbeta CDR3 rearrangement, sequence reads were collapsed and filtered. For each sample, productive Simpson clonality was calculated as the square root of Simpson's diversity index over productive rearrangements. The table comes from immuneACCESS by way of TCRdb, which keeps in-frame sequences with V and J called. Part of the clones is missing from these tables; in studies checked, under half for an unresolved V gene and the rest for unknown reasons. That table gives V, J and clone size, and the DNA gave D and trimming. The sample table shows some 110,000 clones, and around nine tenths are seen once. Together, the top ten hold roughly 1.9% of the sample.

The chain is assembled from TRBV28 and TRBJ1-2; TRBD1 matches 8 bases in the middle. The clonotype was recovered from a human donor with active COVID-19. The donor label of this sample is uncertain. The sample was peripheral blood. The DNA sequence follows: TGTGCCAGCAGTTTCTCAGGGGGCGTTGATGGCTACACCTTC. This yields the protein CASSFSGGVDGYTF.